Listed here is a single TCR beta chain. No antigen is known for it. These data originate in a study of Ad26.COV2.S vaccination and SARS-CoV-2 variants. Study details: Among those in the COV1001 Ad26.COV2.S trial arm was the donor. The study gave Ad26.COV2.S intramuscularly, once or twice 56 days apart.

Study conclusions and caveats: Comparable non-spike TCR breadth was observed in vaccine and placebo recipients. Post-vaccination spike-specific CD8+ and CD4+ T cell responses reportedly had substantial breadth.

The protocol was immunoSEQ multiplex PCR, while the TCRdb copy is restricted to in-frame clones and leaves out a portion. The sample lists roughly 330,000 clones; 90% were seen once. Treatment: over 15 received Ad26.COV2.S at low or high dose, single or two shots; about 5 received placebo; per-sample allocation not given. On day 63 after the first injection, vaccine and placebo recipients gave samples. Material: peripheral blood, obtained in a trial of Ad26.COV2.S vaccine versus placebo. This TCR was sampled from a person aged 18 to 59 who received the Ad26.COV2.S COVID-19 vaccine or a placebo.

Written as DNA, the CDR3 is TGTGCCAGCTCAGAACAGGTTGGGAATTCACCCCTCCACTTT. Protein: CASSEQVGNSPLHF. The chain uses TRBV18 and TRBJ1-6; TRBD1 is a possible D gene (5 bases). Germline CDR1 is KGHSH and CDR2 is LQKENI. This CDR3 has 14 amino acids. Trimming stripped 5 bases from V and 7 bases from J, with 12 bases between. Together with reference TRBV18 and TRBJ1-6, the CDR3 gives the full variable domain: NAGVMQNPRHLVRRRGQEARLRCSPMKGHSHVYWYRQLPEEGLKFMVYLQKENIIDESGMPKERFSAEFPKEGPSILRIQQVVRGDSAAYFCASSEQVGNSPLHFGNGTRLTVT.